The 20 T cell receptor beta chains given below trace back to one sample, sequenced in a study of shared clonotypes between healthy human individuals (dated by TCRdb to 2018 to 2021). Preparation of the library involved the immunoSEQ multiplex PCR assay. The table comes from immuneACCESS by way of TCRdb, which keeps in-frame sequences with V and J called. Part of the clones is missing from these tables; in studies checked, under half for an unresolved V gene and the rest for unknown reasons. The sample profile shows 1.4 million or so clones; about 98.5% of them were found once. The biggest ten clones account for roughly 0.35% of the sample. Sequencing input: naive CD4+ T cells sorted from blood. The label giving this sample's cell subset or site can be read as: CD45RA+ positively selected. The receptors derive from a man aged 25-45 years in good health.

The chain links TRBV11-2 to TRBJ2-7, with no clear D. Trimming pared 4 bases from V and 3 bases from J, leaving 16 bases between. The V gene's germline CDR1 is SGHAT and CDR2 FQNNGV. The CDR3 has 15 residues. The CDR3 is CASSSYRGRNYEQYF. In DNA, the CDR3 is TGTGCCAGCAGCTCCTACCGTGGCAGAAACTACGAGCAGTACTTC.

This clone was seen once. The V call is TRBV27, the J call TRBJ2-2, with TRBD1 matching 10 bases. The ends lost 5 bases at V and 1 base at J; junction bases unmatched: 4. This CDR3 region has 16 residues. The germline CDR1 and CDR2 sequences are MNHEY and SMNVEV (reference sequence). CDR3 bases: TGTGCCAGCAGTAGATGGACAGGGGGGAACACCGGGGAGCTGTTTTTT. Translation gives CASSRWTGGNTGELFF.

Here the CDR3 reads CASSSSGTGELFF. In DNA, the CDR3 is TGTGCCAGCAGCTCCTCTGGGACCGGGGAGCTGTTTTTT. V usage is TRBV7-7 and J usage is TRBJ2-2; no firm D call. The germline gives CDR1 SSHAT, CDR2 FNYEAQ (reference sequence). CDR3 length: 13 amino acids. V shed 4 bases and J shed 5 bases, with 8 bases lying between them.

This chain links TRBV2 with TRBJ1-2, with 8 bases fitting TRBD1. The V and J ends lost 6 bases and 5 bases, in that order; junction bases with no gene match: 8. Germline V gene lookup returns CDR1 SNHLY and CDR2 FYNNEI. This CDR3 is 14 amino acids long. CDR3 nucleotide sequence: TGTGCCAGCAGAGACCCGACAGGGGCTTATGGCTACACCTTC. It encodes CASRDPTGAYGYTF.

The gene calls are TRBV29-1 and TRBJ2-2; no definite D call. Germline loops: CDR1 SQVTM, CDR2 ANQGSEA. The CDR3 spans 13 residues. Trimming pared 1 base from V and 6 bases from J, leaving 9 bases between. CDR3 sequence (DNA): TGCAGCGTTGAAGTTCGGGTCGCCGGGGAGCTGTTTTTT. Its protein is CSVEVRVAGELFF.

The chain uses TRBV5-5 and TRBJ1-4; D is ambiguous. V shed 2 bases and J shed 3 bases, with 5 bases lying between them. CDR3 size: 13 residues. The germline CDR1 and CDR2 sequences are SGHKS and YYEKEE (reference sequence). CDR3 nucleotide sequence: TGTGCCAGCAGCTTCCCCCCTAATGAAAAACTGTTTTTT. This codes for CASSFPPNEKLFF.

The chain uses TRBV7-9 and TRBJ2-5; a weak D match, TRBD2 (7 bases). The V and J ends lost 0 bases and 4 bases respectively, with 12 bases between them. Germline-derived CDR1 and CDR2 are SEHNR and FQNEAQ (reference sequence). The CDR3 has 15 residues. CDR3 nucleotide sequence: TGTGCCAGCAGCTTAGCGGCAGGGGAGGGAGAGACCCAGTACTTC. Translated, it gives CASSLAAGEGETQYF.

The chain links TRBV9 to TRBJ2-3; D ambiguous. Germline CDR1 reads SGDLS; CDR2 reads YYNGEE. Trimming cost V 4 bases and J 4 bases, with 10 bases left between them. The CDR3 loop spans 13 amino acids. The CDR3 region has the DNA TGTGCCAGCAGCTTAACCCCTGCAGATACGCAGTATTTT. Translation gives CASSLTPADTQYF. The complete variable domain, with remaining parts taken from reference TRBV9 and TRBJ2-3, reads DSGVTQTPKHLITATGQRVTLRCSPRSGDLSVYWYQQSLDQGLQFLIQYYNGEERAKGNILERFSAQQFPDLHSELNLSSLELGDSALYFCASSLTPADTQYFGPGTRLTVL.

V is TRBV5-1 and J is TRBJ1-5; no reliable D call. Per germline, CDR1 SGHRS and CDR2 YFSETQ. V shed 4 bases and J shed 3 bases, with 14 bases lying between them. The CDR3 totals 15 residues. The CDR3 sequence is CASSPDPTSNQPQHF. In DNA, the CDR3 is TGCGCCAGCAGCCCGGACCCGACGTCCAATCAGCCCCAGCATTTT.

This sequence joins TRBV2 and TRBJ2-7; 9 nucleotides line up with TRBD1. V lost 6 bases, J lost 3 bases, and 6 bases stayed unmatched. The CDR3 is 14 amino acids. Germline V gene lookup returns CDR1 SNHLY and CDR2 FYNNEI. The CDR3 nucleotides read TGTGCCAGCAGGTTCGACAGGGGGAGCTACGAGCAGTACTTC. Its translation is CASRFDRGSYEQYF. Based on the CDR3 plus reference TRBV2 and TRBJ2-7, the full variable domain is EPEVTQTPSHQVTQMGQEVILRCVPISNHLYFYWYRQILGQKVEFLVSFYNNEISEKSEIFDDQFSVERPDGSNFTLKIRSTKLEDSAMYFCASRFDRGSYEQYFGPGTRLTVT.

About this clone: Other DNA sequences of this sample code for an identical CDR3. The chain carries TRBV6-5 and TRBJ1-4; no reliable D call. Germline CDR1 reads MNHEY; CDR2 reads SVGAGI. The CDR3 is 14 amino acids. V lost 2 bases and J lost 0, with 4 bases in between. This CDR3 is CASSYSATNEKLFF. DNA of the CDR3: TGTGCCAGCAGTTACAGTGCAACTAATGAAAAACTGTTTTTT.

This clone was observed once. CDR3 sequence: CASRETGTTNEKLFF. The CDR3 region has the DNA TGTGCCAGCAGGGAAACAGGGACAACTAATGAAAAACTGTTTTTT. This chain links TRBV2 with TRBJ1-4, with D possibly matching TRBD1 (6 bases). CDR3 length equals 15 residues. The V gene's germline CDR1 is SNHLY and CDR2 FYNNEI. Trimming shortened V by 6 bases and J by 0 bases, and 11 bases separated the two germline ends.

The rearrangement links TRBV7-9 to TRBJ2-1; a possible D gene is TRBD1 (6 bases). CDR1 and CDR2 (germline): SEHNR, FQNEAQ (reference sequence). The ends were cut back, 5 bases at V and 8 bases at J, with 19 bases in the middle. The CDR3 is made up of 15 amino acids. The CDR3: CASSATGLRPYEQFF. As DNA, the CDR3 is TGTGCCAGCAGCGCCACAGGGTTAAGACCGTATGAGCAGTTCTTC. Filled out from reference TRBV7-9 and TRBJ2-1, the complete variable domain reads DTGVSQNPRHKITKRGQNVTFRCDPISEHNRLYWYRQTLGQGPEFLTYFQNEAQLEKSRLLSDRFSAERPKGSFSTLEIQRTEQGDSAMYLCASSATGLRPYEQFFGPGTRLTVL.

CDR3 sequence (DNA): TGTGCCAGCAGTGTGGGACAGGGAACGAACATTCAGTACTTC. This sequence encodes CASSVGQGTNIQYF. The chain combines TRBV28 with TRBJ2-4; 9 bases agree with TRBD1. Germline loops: CDR1 MDHEN, CDR2 SYDVKM. The CDR3 covers 14 residues. After removal of 5 bases from V and 7 bases from J, the junction contained 6 bases not matched to a gene.

Details on this clone: Other DNA variants within this sample encode the same CDR3. V is TRBV4-1 and J is TRBJ2-1, with TRBD1 identical over 7 bases. The germline gives CDR1 MGHRA, CDR2 YSYEKL. CDR3 length: 15 residues. The trim removed 4 bases at V and 0 bases at J, leaving 3 bases unmatched. The DNA of the CDR3 is TGCGCCAGCAGCCCCCGACAGGGCTCCTACAATGAGCAGTTCTTC. Translation gives CASSPRQGSYNEQFF.

The gene calls are TRBV9 and TRBJ2-5; 7 bases are shared with TRBD2. The V and J ends lost 0 bases and 1 base, in that order; junction bases with no gene match: 9. From germline, CDR1 is SGDLS and CDR2 YYNGEE. The CDR3 has 17 residues. The CDR3 spells CASSVATRGGIQETQYF. Here the CDR3 DNA reads TGTGCCAGCAGCGTAGCTACGAGGGGAGGGATCCAAGAGACCCAGTACTTC. The variable domain in full, completed from reference TRBV9 and TRBJ2-5, reads DSGVTQTPKHLITATGQRVTLRCSPRSGDLSVYWYQQSLDQGLQFLIQYYNGEERAKGNILERFSAQQFPDLHSELNLSSLELGDSALYFCASSVATRGGIQETQYFGPGTRLLVL.

The rearrangement links TRBV4-3 to TRBJ2-7, with 9 nucleotides matching TRBD2. J was trimmed by 5 bases and V by 2 bases; bases with no gene match: 7. The CDR3 covers 15 residues. Germline values: CDR1 LGHNA, CDR2 YSLEER. The CDR3 DNA is TGCGCCAGCAGCCAATGGCGGGAGGGCCCGGACGAGCAGTACTTC. This sequence encodes CASSQWREGPDEQYF.

The chain uses TRBV6-1 and TRBJ1-2; tentative D call: TRBD1 (6 bases). The CDR3 spans 15 residues. Germline CDR1 is MNHNS and CDR2 is SASEGT. V shed 3 bases and J shed 0 bases, with 11 bases lying between them. The CDR3 loop is CASSEGAAANYGYTF. The CDR3 region has the DNA TGTGCCAGCAGTGAGGGGGCGGCAGCTAACTATGGCTACACCTTC.

On this clone itself: Within the sample, other DNA sequences also encode this same CDR3. V gene TRBV7-2 combines with J gene TRBJ2-1, with TRBD2 matching 11 bases. This CDR3 comprises 15 residues. CDR1 and CDR2 (germline): SGHTA, FQGNSA. The trim removed 4 bases at V and 2 bases at J, leaving 1 base unmatched. The CDR3 protein is CASSSGLAAYNEQFF. The CDR3 nucleotides read TGTGCCAGCAGCTCGGGACTAGCGGCCTACAATGAGCAGTTCTTC. Looking up the rest from reference TRBV7-2 and TRBJ2-1 gives the full variable domain: GAGVSQSPSNKVTEKGKDVELRCDPISGHTALYWYRQSLGQGLEFLIYFQGNSAPDKSGLPSDRFSAERTGGSVSTLTIQRTQQEDSAVYLCASSSGLAAYNEQFFGPGTRLTVL.

The chain joins TRBV7-9 to TRBJ2-7, with D unresolved. The germline CDR1 and CDR2 sequences are SEHNR and FQNEAQ (reference sequence). Trimming pared 1 base from V and 0 bases from J, leaving 10 bases between. This CDR3 region has 15 residues. CDR3 DNA sequence: TGTGCCAGCAGCTTAGGGGGAATTAGCTCCTACGAGCAGTACTTC. Protein product: CASSLGGISSYEQYF. Looking up the rest from reference TRBV7-9 and TRBJ2-7 gives the full variable domain: DTGVSQNPRHKITKRGQNVTFRCDPISEHNRLYWYRQTLGQGPEFLTYFQNEAQLEKSRLLSDRFSAERPKGSFSTLEIQRTEQGDSAMYLCASSLGGISSYEQYFGPGTRLTVT.